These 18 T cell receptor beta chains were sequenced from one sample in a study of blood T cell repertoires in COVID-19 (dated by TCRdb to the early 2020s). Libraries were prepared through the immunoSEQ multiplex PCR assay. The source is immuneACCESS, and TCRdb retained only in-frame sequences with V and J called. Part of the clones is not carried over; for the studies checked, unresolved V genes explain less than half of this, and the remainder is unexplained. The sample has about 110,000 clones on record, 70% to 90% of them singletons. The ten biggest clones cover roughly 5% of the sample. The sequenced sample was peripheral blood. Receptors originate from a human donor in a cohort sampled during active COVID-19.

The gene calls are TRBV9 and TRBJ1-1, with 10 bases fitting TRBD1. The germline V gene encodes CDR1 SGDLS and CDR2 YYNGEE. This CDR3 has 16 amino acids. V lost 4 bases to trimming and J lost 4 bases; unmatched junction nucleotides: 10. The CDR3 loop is CASSRFRGQGSTEAFF. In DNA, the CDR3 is TGTGCCAGCAGCCGCTTTAGGGGACAGGGGAGCACTGAAGCTTTCTTT.

The CDR3 coding sequence is TGCGCCAGCAGCCTCGGGGGGTCAGAGACCCAGTACTTC. This encodes CASSLGGSETQYF. V and J are TRBV5-1 and TRBJ2-5; 7 positions agree with TRBD2. From germline, CDR1 is SGHRS and CDR2 YFSETQ. Trimming at V came to 4 bases and at J to 4 bases, leaving 4 bases not matched to a gene. The CDR3 consists of 13 residues.

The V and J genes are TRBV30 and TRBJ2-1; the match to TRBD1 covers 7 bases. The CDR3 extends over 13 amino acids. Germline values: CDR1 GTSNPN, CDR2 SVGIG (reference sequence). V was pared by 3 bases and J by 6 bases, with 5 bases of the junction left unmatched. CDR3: CAWRQGVGNEQFF. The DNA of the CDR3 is TGTGCCTGGAGGCAGGGGGTGGGCAATGAGCAGTTCTTC.

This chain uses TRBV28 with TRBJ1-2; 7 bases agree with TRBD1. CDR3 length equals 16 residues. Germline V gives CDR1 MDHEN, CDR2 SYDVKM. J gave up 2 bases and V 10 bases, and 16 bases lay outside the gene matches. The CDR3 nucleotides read TGTGCCACCCCGGGCACCCCAGGGGGTTCAAACTATGGCTACACCTTC. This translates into CATPGTPGGSNYGYTF.

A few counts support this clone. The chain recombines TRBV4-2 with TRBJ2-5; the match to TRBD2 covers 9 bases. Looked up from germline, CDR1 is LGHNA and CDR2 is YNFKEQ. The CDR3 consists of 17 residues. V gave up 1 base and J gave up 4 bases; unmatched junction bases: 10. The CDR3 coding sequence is TGTGCCAGCAGCCAAGGTGGTAGCGGGGGTGTCATAGAGACCCAGTACTTC. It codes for CASSQGGSGGVIETQYF.

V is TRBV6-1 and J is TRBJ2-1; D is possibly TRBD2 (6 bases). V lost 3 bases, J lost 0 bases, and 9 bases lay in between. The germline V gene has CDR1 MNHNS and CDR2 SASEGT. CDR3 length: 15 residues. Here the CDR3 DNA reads TGTGCCAGCAGTGATTTCGGGAGCTCCTACAATGAGCAGTTCTTC. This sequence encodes CASSDFGSSYNEQFF.

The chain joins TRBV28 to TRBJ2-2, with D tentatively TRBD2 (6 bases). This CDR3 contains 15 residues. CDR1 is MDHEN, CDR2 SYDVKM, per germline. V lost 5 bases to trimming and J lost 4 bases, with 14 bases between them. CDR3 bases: TGTGCCAGCAGTCCCGGAGGGGCGGGCACCGGGGAGCTGTTTTTT. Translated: CASSPGGAGTGELFF.

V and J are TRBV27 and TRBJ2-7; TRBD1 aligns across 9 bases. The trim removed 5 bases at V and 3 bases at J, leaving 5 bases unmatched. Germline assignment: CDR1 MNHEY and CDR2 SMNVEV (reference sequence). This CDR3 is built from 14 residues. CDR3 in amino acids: CASSPGDRVYEQYF. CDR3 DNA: TGTGCCAGCAGTCCCGGGGACAGGGTCTACGAGCAGTACTTC.

In DNA, the CDR3 is TGTGCCAGTAGTCACGTCAGGGGACAGTTTAACACTGAAGCTTTCTTT. Its translation is CASSHVRGQFNTEAFF. The chain is built from TRBV19 and TRBJ1-1; 7 bases are shared with TRBD1. The CDR3 is 16 amino acids. V lost 5 bases and J lost 2; bases outside the gene matches: 11. Per the germline V gene, CDR1 is LNHDA and CDR2 is SQIVND (reference sequence).

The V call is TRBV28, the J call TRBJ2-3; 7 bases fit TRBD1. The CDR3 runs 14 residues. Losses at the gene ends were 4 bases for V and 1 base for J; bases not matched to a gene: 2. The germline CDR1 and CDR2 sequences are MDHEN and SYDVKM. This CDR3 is CASSSQGGTDTQYF. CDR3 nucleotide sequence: TGTGCCAGCAGTTCGCAGGGGGGCACAGATACGCAGTATTTT.

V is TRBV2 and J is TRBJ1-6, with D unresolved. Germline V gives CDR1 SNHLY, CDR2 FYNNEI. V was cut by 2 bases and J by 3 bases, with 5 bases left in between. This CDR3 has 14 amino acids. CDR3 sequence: CASSENGYNSPLHF. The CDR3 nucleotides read TGTGCCAGCAGTGAAAACGGCTATAATTCACCCCTCCACTTT.

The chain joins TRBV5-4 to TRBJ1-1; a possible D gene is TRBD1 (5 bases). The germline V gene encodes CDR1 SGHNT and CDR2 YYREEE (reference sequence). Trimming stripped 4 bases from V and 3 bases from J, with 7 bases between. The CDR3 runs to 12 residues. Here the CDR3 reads CASSPGDTEAFF. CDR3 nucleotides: TGTGCCAGCAGCCCGGGGGACACTGAAGCTTTCTTT. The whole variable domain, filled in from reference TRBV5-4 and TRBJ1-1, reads ETGVTQSPTHLIKTRGQQVTLRCSSQSGHNTVSWYQQALGQGPQFIFQYYREEENGRGNFPPRFSGLQFPNYSSELNVNALELDDSALYLCASSPGDTEAFFGQGTRLTVV.

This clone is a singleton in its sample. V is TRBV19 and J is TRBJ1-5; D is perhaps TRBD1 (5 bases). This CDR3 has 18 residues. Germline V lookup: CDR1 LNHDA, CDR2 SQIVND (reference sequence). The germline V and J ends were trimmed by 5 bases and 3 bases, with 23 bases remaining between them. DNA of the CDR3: TGTGCCAGTAGTGTCCCGATTCGGGGCGGAGGGAACAATCAGCCCCAGCATTTT. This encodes CASSVPIRGGGNNQPQHF.

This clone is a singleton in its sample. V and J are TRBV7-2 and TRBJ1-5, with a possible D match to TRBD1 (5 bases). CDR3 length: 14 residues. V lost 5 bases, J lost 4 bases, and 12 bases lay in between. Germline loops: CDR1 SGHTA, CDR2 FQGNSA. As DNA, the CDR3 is TGTGCCAGCAGCCTCGGGGGGGGGAATCAGCCCCAGCATTTT. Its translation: CASSLGGGNQPQHF.

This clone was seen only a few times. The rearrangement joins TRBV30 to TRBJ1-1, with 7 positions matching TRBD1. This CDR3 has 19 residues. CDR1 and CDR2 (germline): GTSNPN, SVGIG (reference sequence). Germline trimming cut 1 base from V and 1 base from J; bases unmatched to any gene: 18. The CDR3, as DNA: TGTGCCTGGAGTGCACCTTACCTCGTACAGGGGCGGCAGAACACTGAAGCTTTCTTT. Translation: CAWSAPYLVQGRQNTEAFF.

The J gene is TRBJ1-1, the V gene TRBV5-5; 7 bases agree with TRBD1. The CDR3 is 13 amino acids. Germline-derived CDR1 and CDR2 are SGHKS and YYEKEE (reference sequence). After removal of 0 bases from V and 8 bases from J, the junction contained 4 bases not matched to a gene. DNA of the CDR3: TGTGCCAGCAGCTTGGGAGACAGGGCAGAAGCTTTCTTT. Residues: CASSLGDRAEAFF.

CDR3 in amino acids: CASSQDLNYLQTQYF. CDR3 DNA: TGTGCCAGCAGCCAAGATCTGAACTACCTACAGACCCAGTACTTC. The gene calls are TRBV3-1 (or the pseudogene TRBV3-2) and TRBJ2-5; D ambiguous. CDR3 length equals 15 residues. Germline loops: CDR1 LGHDT, CDR2 YNNKEL (reference sequence). Trimming removed 0 bases from V and 6 bases from J, with 14 bases in between.

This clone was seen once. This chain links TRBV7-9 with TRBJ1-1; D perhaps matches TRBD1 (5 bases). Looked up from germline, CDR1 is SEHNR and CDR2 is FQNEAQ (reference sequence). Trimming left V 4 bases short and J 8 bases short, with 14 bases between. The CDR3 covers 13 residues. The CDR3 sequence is CASSSTAAGEAFF. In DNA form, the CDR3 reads TGTGCCAGCAGCTCGACAGCGGCGGGGGAAGCTTTCTTT.